Detailed here is one T cell receptor beta chain. V was clipped by 1 base and J by 1 base, with 8 bases between them. Germline V gene data show CDR1 as MGHRA and CDR2 as YSYEKL. The CDR3 is 14 residues long. This sample was included in a study of blood T cell repertoires in COVID-19. Only in-frame clones appear in the TCRdb table, and some are missing; sequencing was by immunoSEQ multiplex PCR. The table lists under 200,000 clones, 82% of them singletons. This sequence joins TRBV4-1 and TRBJ2-7; unclear D gene. The material sequenced was PBMCs or T cells enriched from blood (not recorded which). The sequence was obtained from a man aged 55 to 69 who had recovered from COVID-19. DNA of the CDR3: TGCGCCAGCAGCCAAGTGCGCGGATCCTACGAGCAGTACTTC. Its translation: CASSQVRGSYEQYF.